A single sample is the source of the 4 T cell receptor beta chains below, sequenced in a study of T cells after yellow fever vaccination. TCRdb analysed the 5' RACE reads with MiXCR anew, one entry per CDR3 protein. The sample shows some 120,000 distinct CDR3 sequences, 13% to 15% of them seen only once. The sequenced sample was CD8+ T cells sorted from PBMCs, obtained 5 days after the yellow fever booster vaccination. The receptor source for this set is a man younger than 35 who received the YFV17D yellow fever vaccine.

The chain employs TRBV12-3 or TRBV12-4 and TRBJ2-3; D gene unclear. Trimming stripped 3 bases from V and 7 bases from J, with 8 bases between. The CDR3 is 12 residues long. CDR3 sequence: CASSFERHTQYF. CDR3 in DNA: TGTGCCAGCAGTTTCGAGAGGCATACGCAGTATTTT.

This clonotype was counted at least ten times. The chain uses TRBV9 and TRBJ2-7; D possibly corresponds to TRBD2 (6 bases). The germline CDR1 and CDR2 sequences are SGDLS and YYNGEE. This CDR3 spans 16 amino acids. V was pared by 4 bases and J by 2 bases, with 19 bases between. In DNA, the CDR3 is TGTGCCAGCAGCCTTAACCCGGGACTCTCGCCCTACGAGCAGTACTTC. Protein sequence: CASSLNPGLSPYEQYF.

The chain's CDR3 is CASSPSGPYEQYV. CDR3 bases: TGTGCCAGCAGTCCGTCGGGCCCCTACGAGCAGTACGTC. The rearrangement links TRBV27 to TRBJ2-7, with D uncertain. This CDR3 has 13 amino acids. CDR1 and CDR2 (germline): MNHEY, SMNVEV (reference sequence). Deletions cut 5 bases from V and 2 bases from J, with 10 bases between.

V is TRBV4-2 and J is TRBJ2-1, with 7 positions matching TRBD2. Losses at the gene ends were 3 bases for V and 2 bases for J; bases not matched to a gene: 4. The CDR3 consists of 15 residues. CDR1 LGHNA and CDR2 YNFKEQ come from the germline V gene. DNA of the CDR3: TGTGCCAGCAGCCACGGACTAGAAGCCTACAATGAGCAGTTCTTC. Translated: CASSHGLEAYNEQFF.